This TCR beta chain was identified in a study of blood T cell repertoires in COVID-19. Overall study context: Acute-phase and convalescent COVID-19 samples originated in the United States, Italy and Spain. Sample material is recorded as cDNA or gDNA derived from T cells, B-cell-depleted T cells, or PBMCs.

Authors' data handling: For nucleated cells, counts were estimated from reference gene primer amplification. Clones were read by immunoSEQ multiplex PCR, and TCRdb kept only the in-frame ones, dropping some. D and trimming were read from the DNA, whereas the V and J calls and clone size are those reported in that table. The sample has 100,000 to 150,000 clones, roughly 85% seen once. This CDR3 spans 15 amino acids. CDR1 SGHVS and CDR2 FQNEAQ come from the germline V gene. The V segment lost 4 bases and the J segment 3 bases; nucleotides outside the gene matches: 9. The TCR sequence derives from a human donor in a cohort sampled during active COVID-19. The chain employs TRBV7-8 and TRBJ2-7; TRBD1 matches at 7 bases. Sequenced material: peripheral blood. The CDR3 loop reads CASSYMGQTIYEQYF. The CDR3 nucleotides are TGTGCCAGCAGCTACATGGGACAGACTATCTACGAGCAGTACTTC.